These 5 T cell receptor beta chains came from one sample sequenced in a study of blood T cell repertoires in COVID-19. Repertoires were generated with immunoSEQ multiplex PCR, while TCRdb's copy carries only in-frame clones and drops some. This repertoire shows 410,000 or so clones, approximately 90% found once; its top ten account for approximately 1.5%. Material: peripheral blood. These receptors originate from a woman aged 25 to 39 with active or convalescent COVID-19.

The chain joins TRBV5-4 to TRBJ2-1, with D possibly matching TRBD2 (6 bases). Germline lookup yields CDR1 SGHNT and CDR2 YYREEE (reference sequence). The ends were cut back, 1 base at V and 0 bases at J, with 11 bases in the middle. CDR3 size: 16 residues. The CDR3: CASSLRLGSSYNEQFF. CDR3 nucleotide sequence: TGTGCCAGCAGCTTGAGACTAGGGAGCTCCTACAATGAGCAGTTCTTC.

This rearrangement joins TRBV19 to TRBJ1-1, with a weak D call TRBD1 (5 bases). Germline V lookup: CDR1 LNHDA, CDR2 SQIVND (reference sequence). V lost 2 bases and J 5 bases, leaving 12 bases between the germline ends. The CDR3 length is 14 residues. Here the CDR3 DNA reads TGTGCCAGTAGTATATTCGGGGAGGGGACTGAAGCTTTCTTT. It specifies CASSIFGEGTEAFF.

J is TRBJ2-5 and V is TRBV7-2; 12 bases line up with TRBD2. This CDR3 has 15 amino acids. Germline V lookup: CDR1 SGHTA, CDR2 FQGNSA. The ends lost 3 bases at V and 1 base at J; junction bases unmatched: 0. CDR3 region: CASSLTSGSQETQYF. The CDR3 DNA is TGTGCCAGCAGCTTGACTAGCGGGAGCCAAGAGACCCAGTACTTC.

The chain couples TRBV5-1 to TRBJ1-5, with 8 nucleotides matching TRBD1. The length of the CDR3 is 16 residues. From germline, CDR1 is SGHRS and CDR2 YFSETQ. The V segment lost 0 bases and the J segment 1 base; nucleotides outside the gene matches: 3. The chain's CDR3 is CASSLGTGSSNQPQHF. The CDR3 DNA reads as TGCGCCAGCAGCTTGGGGACAGGGTCCAGCAATCAGCCCCAGCATTTT.

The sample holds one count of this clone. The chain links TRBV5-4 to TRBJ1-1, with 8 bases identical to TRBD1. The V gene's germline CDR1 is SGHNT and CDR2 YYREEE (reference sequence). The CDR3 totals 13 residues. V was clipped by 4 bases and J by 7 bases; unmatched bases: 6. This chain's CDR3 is CASSAGQEDEAFF. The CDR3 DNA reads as TGTGCCAGCAGCGCGGGACAGGAAGATGAAGCTTTCTTT.